These T cell receptor beta chains were read from a single sample in a study of T cell changes during pregnancy in multiple sclerosis. TCRdb's table, derived via immunoSEQ multiplex PCR, lists solely in-frame clones and lacks some. The sample contains about 89,000 clones, roughly 94% of which appear only once. This specimen was peripheral blood, taken after pregnancy. These receptors originate from a female donor in good health, enrolled as a control in a pregnancy study. CDR3s include the opening cysteine and the closing phenylalanine or tryptophan. A D gene is named only where the DNA matches it firmly. Only some rows state a clone size, as once, few, many or a class for expanded clones.

-	TRBV18	TRBJ2-2	-	CASLGQSNTGELFF
-	TRBV15	TRBJ2-7	TRBD1	CATSVRKTGIEQYF
-	TRBV11-3	TRBJ2-2	-	CASSFPGEKLFF
once	TRBV27	TRBJ2-7	-	CASSPGAAIPEQYF
-	TRBV15	TRBJ1-4	TRBD1	CATSIRQGWDPRLFF
-	TRBV7-8	TRBJ2-7	TRBD2	CASSFRLAGTYEQYF
-	TRBV7-9	TRBJ1-1	TRBD1	CASSRYTGTAFPGAFF
-	TRBV27	TRBJ2-5	-	CASSLSRRVETQYF
-	TRBV10-3	TRBJ1-2	-	CATNGGPSGYTF
-	TRBV29-1	TRBJ2-7	-	CSVEEGSEQYF
-	TRBV13	TRBJ1-2	-	CASSLGQGAGGYTF
few	TRBV19	TRBJ2-2	TRBD1	CASRFHVRDRGTGELFF
-	TRBV7-2	TRBJ2-7	TRBD2	CASTLGRGSYEQYF
-	TRBV6-4	TRBJ2-1	TRBD2	CASSVKAGVGYNEQFF
-	TRBV2	TRBJ1-2	-	CASRGGGPTF
-	TRBV11-2	TRBJ2-5	-	CASSPQETQYF
-	TRBV6-4	TRBJ2-1	TRBD2	CASSALGVSGRAPGEQFF
-	TRBV5-8	TRBJ2-3	TRBD2	CASSSGTSGRSTDTQYF
once	TRBV5-6	TRBJ2-7	-	CASSNIDRRKSYEQYF
-	TRBV7-2	TRBJ1-3	-	CASSLESTHTIYF
-	TRBV28	TRBJ2-6	-	CASSLQYSGANVLTF
-	TRBV5-5	TRBJ2-1	TRBD1	CASSSGTGHLGEQFF
-	TRBV27	TRBJ2-6	-	CASSPPRGGANVLTF
-	TRBV14	TRBJ2-4	TRBD1	CASSQRTGGADIQYF
few	TRBV10-3	TRBJ2-7	TRBD2	CAIRVGGAGGPYEQYF
-	TRBV5-1	TRBJ1-1	TRBD1	CASSGPGTGWTEAFF
-	TRBV19	TRBJ1-1	-	CASMEANTEAFF